A selection of T cell receptor beta chains follows, all from one sample in a study of T cells in Graves' hyperthyroidism and ophthalmopathy. In TCRdb, the multiplex PCR reads were re-called with MiXCR into one record per CDR3 protein. Among hundreds of thousands of distinct CDR3 sequences listed, 45% were seen once. Source material: peripheral blood or thyroid tissue (not recorded which). The receptors were sampled from an adult man with Graves' disease, either hyperthyroidism or ophthalmopathy (not recorded which). Each CDR3 is given with its conserved first and last residue. The order of the fields is D gene, clone size, J gene, V gene, CDR3 protein, CDR3 DNA. The D gene is left open where the match is weak. Rows may omit the clone size; those that give it use once, few, many or a size class.

TRBD1,many,TRBJ2-5,TRBV7-9,CASSHRDRGGETQYF,TGTGCCAGCAGCCACCGGGACAGGGGAGGAGAGACCCAGTACTTC
-,-,TRBJ2-2,TRBV5-1,CASTWAGGYTGELFF,TGCGCCAGCACCTGGGCCGGGGGATACACCGGGGAGCTGTTTTTT
-,many,TRBJ1-5,TRBV24-1,CATSPGGGNQPQHF,TGTGCCACCAGCCCCGGGGGCGGCAATCAGCCCCAGCATTTT
-,-,TRBJ2-2,TRBV7-8,CASSLALRGGELFF,TGTGCCAGCAGCTTAGCTCTCCGGGGTGGGGAGCTGTTTTTT
-,-,TRBJ2-1,TRBV29-1,CSVPGGGRVNEQFF,TGCAGCGTCCCAGGTGGGGGGCGAGTGAATGAGCAGTTCTTC
TRBD1,-,TRBJ1-1,TRBV7-2,CASSRGTGALGTEAFF,TGTGCCAGCAGCCGCGGCACAGGGGCTTTAGGAACTGAAGCTTTCTTT
-,-,TRBJ2-7,TRBV7-9,CASSLAGSHEQYF,TGTGCCAGCAGCTTAGCGGGGTCCCACGAGCAGTACTTC
TRBD1,few,TRBJ1-1,TRBV6-1,CASRGTGATEAFF,TGTGCCAGCAGGGGGACAGGGGCTACTGAAGCTTTCTTT
-,many,TRBJ1-6,TRBV5-4,CASSLVAPGSPLHF,TGTGCCAGCAGCTTGGTAGCTCCGGGTTCGCCCCTCCACTTT
-,-,TRBJ1-5,TRBV10-3,CASSSPPRQDYSNQPQHF,TGTGCCAGCAGTTCCCCCCCTCGACAGGACTATAGCAATCAGCCCCAGCATTTT
-,-,TRBJ2-7,TRBV12-3/TRBV12-4,CASSKRGGDYEQYF,TGTGCCAGCAGTAAGAGAGGGGGAGACTACGAGCAGTACTTC
TRBD2,few,TRBJ2-7,TRBV20-1,CSARDPGTSGQYYEQYF,TGCAGTGCTAGAGATCCTGGGACTAGCGGGCAGTACTACGAGCAGTACTTC
TRBD1,-,TRBJ1-4,TRBV29-1,CSVSGTGAKGKLFF,TGCAGCGTCTCCGGGACAGGGGCTAAAGGAAAACTGTTTTTT
TRBD1,many,TRBJ2-7,TRBV29-1,CSVGATGYSYEQYF,TGCAGCGTTGGTGCGACAGGGTATTCCTACGAGCAGTACTTC
-,-,TRBJ1-5,TRBV20-1,CSAGELLLGPQHF,TGCAGTGCTGGTGAACTGCTGCTAGGGCCCCAGCATTTT
TRBD1,many,TRBJ1-6,TRBV9,CASSVGDRGLSPLHF,TGTGCCAGCAGCGTCGGGGACAGGGGGCTTTCACCCCTCCACTTT
-,many,TRBJ1-6,TRBV6-5,CASSYWDSPLHF,TGTGCCAGCAGTTACTGGGATTCACCCCTCCACTTT
TRBD1,-,TRBJ1-5,TRBV6-5,CASRPSGQGTPQHF,TGTGCCAGCAGGCCTTCGGGACAGGGGACACCCCAGCATTTT
-,few,TRBJ1-3,TRBV7-9,CASSLSRDSGNTIYF,TGTGCCAGCAGCTTATCCAGGGATTCTGGAAACACCATATATTTT
TRBD1,-,TRBJ2-7,TRBV25-1,CASSESGQGINEQYF,TGTGCCAGCAGTGAATCGGGACAGGGCATCAACGAGCAGTACTTC
TRBD2,few,TRBJ2-7,TRBV12-3/TRBV12-4,CASSFTSGRASEQYF,TGTGCCAGCAGTTTCACTAGCGGGAGGGCCAGCGAGCAGTACTTC
-,-,TRBJ1-4,TRBV12-3/TRBV12-4,CASRGQRPEKLFF,TGTGCCAGCAGGGGGCAGAGACCTGAAAAACTGTTTTTT
-,few,TRBJ1-6,TRBV19,CASSMQTGGNSPLHF,TGTGCCAGTAGTATGCAAACAGGAGGAAATTCACCCCTCCACTTT
-,once,TRBJ1-1,TRBV24-1,CATSAGASTEAFF,TGTGCCACCAGTGCAGGGGCCTCTACTGAAGCTTTCTTT
-,many,TRBJ2-5,TRBV24-1,CATSDQDLQETQYF,TGTGCCACCAGTGACCAAGACCTCCAAGAGACCCAGTACTTC
-,-,TRBJ1-1,TRBV10-3,CAVRKVDRGNTEAFF,TGTGCCGTAAGGAAGGTGGACAGAGGGAACACTGAAGCTTTCTTT
TRBD2,-,TRBJ2-6,TRBV7-2,CASSPGRTSGANVLTF,TGTGCCAGCAGTCCCGGGAGGACCTCTGGGGCCAACGTCCTGACTTTC
TRBD1,-,TRBJ1-1,TRBV7-3,CASSQGQGAFF,TGCGCCAGCAGCCAGGGACAGGGAGCTTTCTTT
TRBD1,many,TRBJ1-6,TRBV7-2,CASSSGQAINSPLHF,TGTGCCAGCAGCTCCGGACAGGCGATTAATTCACCCCTCCACTTT
TRBD2,-,TRBJ2-5,TRBV7-9,CASRKGTSNPETQCF,TGTGCCAGCAGGAAGGGGACTAGCAATCCGGAGACCCAGTGCTTC
-,-,TRBJ1-2,TRBV29-1,CSDDGYYGYTF,TGCAGCGATGACGGATACTATGGCTACACCTTC
-,-,TRBJ1-1,TRBV19,CASSPTVHMNTEAFF,TGTGCCAGTAGTCCGACAGTCCACATGAACACTGAAGCTTTCTTT
-,once,TRBJ2-5,TRBV9,CASSVGAGITGETQYF,TGTGCCAGCAGCGTAGGGGCAGGGATTACGGGGGAGACCCAGTACTTC
TRBD1,-,TRBJ2-7,TRBV7-3,CASSGEQGHAEQYF,TGTGCCAGCAGCGGGGAACAGGGGCATGCCGAGCAGTACTTC
-,many,TRBJ2-6,TRBV9,CASSRPGANVLTF,TGTGCCAGCAGCCGTCCTGGGGCCAACGTCCTGACTTTC
TRBD1,many,TRBJ1-2,TRBV29-1,CSGGGQDVGYTF,TGCAGCGGGGGGGGACAGGATGTTGGCTACACCTTC
TRBD1,-,TRBJ1-1,TRBV9,CASSLGTGWTEAFF,TGTGCCAGCAGTCTCGGGACAGGATGGACTGAAGCTTTCTTT
TRBD2,few,TRBJ2-7,TRBV7-2,CASSLVGSGGAGVPYEQYF,TGTGCCAGCAGCTTAGTTGGGTCAGGAGGAGCGGGAGTCCCCTACGAGCAGTACTTC
-,few,TRBJ1-1,TRBV24-1,CAPLPEGSCTEAFF,TGTGCACCTCTACCGGAGGGGAGCTGCACTGAAGCTTTCTTT
TRBD2,-,TRBJ2-7,TRBV12-3/TRBV12-4,CASSPLGTSGVEQYF,TGTGCCAGCAGTCCCCTCGGGACTAGCGGGGTCGAGCAGTACTTC
-,many,TRBJ2-7,TRBV6-5,CASRAGGDEQYF,TGTGCCAGCAGGGCTGGAGGGGACGAGCAGTACTTC
-,once,TRBJ2-5,TRBV29-1,CSVDRGGETQYF,TGCAGCGTTGACAGGGGTGGGGAGACCCAGTACTTC
-,few,TRBJ1-6,TRBV7-8,CASSQAGDAYNSPLHF,TGCGCCAGCAGCCAAGCCGGGGACGCCTATAATTCACCCCTCCACTTT
TRBD1,-,TRBJ1-1,TRBV6-5,CASSSYRGQGAEAFF,TGTGCCAGCAGTTCCTACAGGGGGCAGGGAGCTGAAGCTTTCTTT
TRBD2,-,TRBJ2-7,TRBV20-1,CSAGGLAGGFSYEQYF,TGCAGTGCTGGCGGACTAGCGGGGGGGTTCTCCTACGAGCAGTACTTC
-,-,TRBJ1-6,TRBV7-9,CASSPLGTDSPLHF,TGTGCCAGCAGTCCCCTTGGTACGGATTCACCCCTCCACTTT
-,-,TRBJ1-5,TRBV7-2,CASSPRDHNQPQHF,TGTGCCAGCAGTCCCCGGGACCACAATCAGCCCCAGCATTTT
-,-,TRBJ2-7,TRBV12-3/TRBV12-4,CASSLGTGYERYF,TGTGCCAGCAGTTTGGGGACGGGATACGAGCGGTACTTC
TRBD1,-,TRBJ1-1,TRBV20-1,CSARDPGQGSPEAFF,TGCAGTGCTAGAGACCCGGGACAGGGAAGCCCTGAAGCTTTCTTT
-,few,TRBJ1-2,TRBV11-2,CASSLGGADFYGYTF,TGTGCCAGCAGCTTAGGAGGGGCCGACTTCTATGGCTACACCTTC